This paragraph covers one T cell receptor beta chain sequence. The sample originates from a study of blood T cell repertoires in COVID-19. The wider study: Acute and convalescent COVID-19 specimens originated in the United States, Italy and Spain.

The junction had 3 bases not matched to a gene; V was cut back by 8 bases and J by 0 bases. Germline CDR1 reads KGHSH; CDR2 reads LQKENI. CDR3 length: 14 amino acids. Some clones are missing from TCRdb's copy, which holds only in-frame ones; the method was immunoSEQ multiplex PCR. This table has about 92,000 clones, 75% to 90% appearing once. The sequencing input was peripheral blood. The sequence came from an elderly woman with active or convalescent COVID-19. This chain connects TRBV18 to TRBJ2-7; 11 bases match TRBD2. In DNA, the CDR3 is TGTGCCAGCGCGACTAGCGGGAACTCCTACGAGCAGTACTTC. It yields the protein CASATSGNSYEQYF.